Listed here are 20 T cell receptor beta chains from one sample, sequenced in a study of cytomegalovirus exposure and HLA in healthy donors. Repertoires were generated with immunoSEQ multiplex PCR, while TCRdb's copy carries only in-frame clones and drops some. The table lists 100,000 to 150,000 clones, about 94% of them singletons. The specimen was PBMCs. The receptors come from a woman younger than 35 in good health and CMV-seronegative.

This clone was detected only a few times. The J gene is TRBJ2-5, the V gene TRBV19, with D perhaps matching TRBD1 (5 bases). CDR3 length: 15 residues. The V and J ends lost 4 bases and 1 base respectively, with 13 bases between them. From germline, CDR1 is LNHDA and CDR2 SQIVND (reference sequence). For the CDR3, the DNA is TGTGCCAGTAGTAGCCAGGGCGACCTCCAAGAGACCCAGTACTTC. This codes for CASSSQGDLQETQYF.

This chain links TRBV28 with TRBJ1-2, with D perhaps matching TRBD1 (6 bases). The V gene lost 6 bases and the J gene lost 4 bases, with 15 bases spanning the gap. The CDR3 loop spans 14 amino acids. Germline V gene lookup returns CDR1 MDHEN and CDR2 SYDVKM. DNA for the CDR3: TGTGCCAGCAGACCGGCTGGACAGCTCTATGGCTACACCTTC. This gives the protein CASRPAGQLYGYTF.

This clone was detected only once. The chain has TRBV7-9 and TRBJ1-6; D not certain. CDR1 is SEHNR, CDR2 FQNEAQ, per germline (reference sequence). The germline V and J ends were trimmed by 5 bases and 12 bases, with 14 bases remaining between them. The CDR3 length is 13 residues. The DNA of the CDR3 is TGTGCCAGCAGCCCATCCCTGGCCAGACCCCTCCACTTT. This sequence encodes CASSPSLARPLHF.

The chain has TRBV11-2 and TRBJ2-7; 8 nucleotides align to TRBD2. The CDR3 length is 14 residues. Per germline, CDR1 SGHAT and CDR2 FQNNGV. The V segment lost 5 bases and the J segment 6 bases; nucleotides outside the gene matches: 9. DNA of the CDR3: TGTGCCAGCAGCCGGCCGGGACTAGTTGGCGAGCAGTACTTC. Protein: CASSRPGLVGEQYF.

This chain links TRBV2 with TRBJ2-7, with a possible D match to TRBD2 (6 bases). V lost 5 bases and J lost 0, with 11 bases in between. This CDR3 contains 14 residues. The V gene's germline CDR1 is SNHLY and CDR2 FYNNEI. CDR3 protein: CASSRDFRSYEQYF. The CDR3 DNA reads TGTGCCAGCAGTCGGGACTTTCGCTCCTACGAGCAGTACTTC.

CDR3 amino acids: CASSVGSGGGSGNTIYF. CDR3 in DNA: TGTGCCAGCAGCGTAGGATCAGGGGGCGGATCTGGAAACACCATATATTTT. The genes are TRBV9 and TRBJ1-3, with 8 bases matching TRBD1. V was pared by 0 bases and J by 1 base, with 6 bases of the junction left unmatched. The V gene's germline CDR1 is SGDLS and CDR2 YYNGEE. There are 17 residues in the CDR3.

The chain links TRBV13 to TRBJ1-1; D is uncertain. Trimming took off 0 bases at V and 1 base at J, with 3 bases between the two ends. Germline CDR1 and CDR2: PRHDT and FYEKMQ (reference sequence). The CDR3 totals 13 residues. The CDR3 nucleotides are TGTGCCAGCAGCTTAGGGGCGAACACTGAAGCTTTCTTT. Translation: CASSLGANTEAFF. Drawing the rest from reference TRBV13 and TRBJ1-1, the complete variable domain is AAGVIQSPRHLIKEKRETATLKCYPIPRHDTVYWYQQGPGQDPQFLISFYEKMQSDKGSIPDRFSAQQFSDYHSELNMSSLELGDSALYFCASSLGANTEAFFGQGTRLTVV.

This chain uses TRBV19 with TRBJ2-1; 8 bases line up with TRBD2. Trimming removed 5 bases from V and 8 bases from J; junction bases left unmatched: 14. Per germline, CDR1 LNHDA and CDR2 SQIVND (reference sequence). The CDR3 contains 16 residues. The CDR3 DNA is TGTGCCAGTAGTTATGATGTAGGGACTAGGGTCGATGAGCAGTTCTTC. Translated: CASSYDVGTRVDEQFF.

The genes are TRBV5-5 and TRBJ2-5; TRBD1 aligns across 11 bases. Germline lookup yields CDR1 SGHKS and CDR2 YYEKEE (reference sequence). CDR3 length equals 16 residues. Germline trimming cut 0 bases from V and 5 bases from J; bases unmatched to any gene: 6. DNA for the CDR3: TGTGCCAGCAGCTTGGGGATGGGACAGGGGGGTGAGACCCAGTACTTC. Encoded protein: CASSLGMGQGGETQYF.

The rearrangement links TRBV7-6 to TRBJ1-6; TRBD1 might be the D (5 bases). Germline V gives CDR1 SGHVS, CDR2 FNYEAQ. V lost 6 bases, J lost 6 bases, and 15 bases lay in between. The CDR3 is made up of 15 amino acids. In nucleotides, the CDR3 is TGTGCCAGCAGGAAAGACAGATTGGGTAATTCACCCCTCCACTTT. Protein: CASRKDRLGNSPLHF.

Details on this clone: The conserved final phenylalanine or tryptophan is absent from the CDR3, which likely points to a read error. The chain links TRBV5-1 to TRBJ1-3; D not resolved. Trimming cost V 0 bases and J 0 bases, with 7 bases left between them. The V gene's germline CDR1 is SGHRS and CDR2 YFSETQ. The CDR3 extends over 15 amino acids. The chain's CDR3 is CASSLVGSSGNTIYL. CDR3 coding DNA: TGCGCCAGCAGCTTGGTCGGGAGCTCTGGAAACACCATATATCTT.

The rearrangement uses TRBV28 and TRBJ2-5, with D perhaps matching TRBD1 (5 bases). Per the germline V gene, CDR1 is MDHEN and CDR2 is SYDVKM. The CDR3 sequence is 16 residues long. Trimming pared 6 bases from V and 4 bases from J, leaving 21 bases between. The CDR3 reads CASSQSPGSGLETQYF. Here the CDR3 DNA reads TGTGCCAGCAGCCAGTCACCAGGGTCCGGATTAGAGACCCAGTACTTC.

This sequence joins TRBV18 and TRBJ2-1; a weak D match, TRBD2 (5 bases). This CDR3 region has 14 residues. V was clipped by 2 bases and J by 3 bases, with 8 bases between them. Per germline, CDR1 KGHSH and CDR2 LQKENI. CDR3 sequence (DNA): TGTGCCAGCTCACCAGGGAGAAACTACAATGAGCAGTTCTTC. Its protein product is CASSPGRNYNEQFF.

This chain joins TRBV27 and TRBJ1-5; 8 bases align to TRBD1. This CDR3 has 20 amino acids. Germline CDR1 reads MNHEY; CDR2 reads SMNVEV (reference sequence). Trimming removed 1 base from V and 1 base from J; junction bases left unmatched: 15. The CDR3 here is CASSLWAPGGPFISNQPQHF. Here the CDR3 DNA reads TGTGCCAGCAGTTTATGGGCCCCAGGGGGCCCATTTATAAGCAATCAGCCCCAGCATTTT.

V gene TRBV4-1 combines with J gene TRBJ1-3; no clear D. V lost 4 bases and J lost 1, with 8 bases in between. The CDR3 sequence is 14 residues long. Looked up from germline, CDR1 is MGHRA and CDR2 is YSYEKL. Written as DNA, the CDR3 is TGCGCCAGCAGCCCTATCCTTTCTGGAAACACCATATATTTT. Translating it yields CASSPILSGNTIYF.

This chain links TRBV29-1 with TRBJ2-1; TRBD2 agrees at 8 bases. The V and J ends lost 1 base and 0 bases, in that order; junction bases with no gene match: 5. CDR3 size: 16 residues. Germline CDR1 is SQVTM and CDR2 is ANQGSEA. CDR3 sequence: CSVEGLAGNSYNEQFF. Here the CDR3 DNA reads TGCAGCGTTGAAGGATTAGCGGGGAACTCCTACAATGAGCAGTTCTTC.

This clone was counted only a few times. DNA for the CDR3: TGTGCCAGCAGTGAGGGGGGGGGCGGGACAGATACGCAGTATTTT. Its protein product is CASSEGGGGTDTQYF. The chain employs TRBV6-4 and TRBJ2-3, with D possibly being TRBD2 (7 bases). The germline V gene encodes CDR1 MRHNA and CDR2 SNTAGT. Trimming removed 3 bases from V and 3 bases from J, with 13 bases in between. The CDR3 extends over 15 amino acids.

V is TRBV27 and J is TRBJ2-7; 9 bases line up with TRBD1. CDR3 size: 16 residues. Germline V gene lookup returns CDR1 MNHEY and CDR2 SMNVEV (reference sequence). J gave up 2 bases and V 3 bases, and 8 bases lay outside the gene matches. The CDR3 DNA reads TGTGCCAGCAGTTTCACAGGGGGCGCGGACCCCTACGAGCAGTACTTC. Its protein is CASSFTGGADPYEQYF.

V usage is TRBV27 and J usage is TRBJ2-7, with D unclear. With 2 bases removed from V and 0 bases from J, the gap between germline ends came to 14 bases. This CDR3 is 16 amino acids long. CDR1 and CDR2 from the germline V gene are MNHEY and SMNVEV (reference sequence). CDR3 residues: CASSLAADPRSYEQYF. In nucleotides, the CDR3 is TGTGCCAGCAGTTTAGCGGCTGACCCCCGCTCCTACGAGCAGTACTTC.

J is TRBJ2-7 and V is TRBV10-2; 8 nucleotides match TRBD2. V was pared by 8 bases and J by 0 bases, with 3 bases of the junction left unmatched. This CDR3 contains 13 residues. Germline lookup yields CDR1 WSHSY and CDR2 SAAADI. CDR3 sequence (DNA): TGCGCCAGCCTTGGGACTAGCTCCTACGAGCAGTACTTC. Translation: CASLGTSSYEQYF.